This T cell receptor (beta chain) was captured by sequencing in a study of T-cell reconstitution after alpha-beta-depleted transplantation in children. The study's findings and limits: At around two months after transplant, the alpha-beta T cells were reportedly derived from several hundred expanded clones that came from non-depleted graft cells. After one year, T-cell counts and TCRbeta diversity mostly came from new T cells. Elevated TCRbeta diversity at day 60 was traced, in some patients, to surviving recipient T cells and thymic progenitors.

This CDR3 has 18 residues. V shed 2 bases, J shed 1 base, and the junction held 9 bases outside the gene matches. Germline CDR1 SGHAT, CDR2 FQNNGV. It was with unique molecular identifiers that the TCRbeta library was prepared. TCRdb re-analysed the PCR reads in MiXCR, keeping a single row per CDR3 protein. The sample gives fewer than 750,000 distinct CDR3 sequences, 23% of which show up once; 14% is in the top ten. About this clonotype: The antigen is not known.

The chain uses TRBV11-2 and TRBJ2-5; 11 bases are shared with TRBD2. The origin of this receptor is a boy under two years old who had a stem cell transplant for acute myeloid leukemia, so the T cells may come from the graft donor. The sequences come from PBMCs, mostly from graft donor cells, collected 360 days after TCRalphabeta/CD19-depleted stem cell transplant. The CDR3 protein is CASSLQRMGTSGQETQYF. The CDR3 DNA is TGTGCCAGCAGCTTACAGAGGATGGGGACTAGCGGCCAAGAGACCCAGTACTTC.